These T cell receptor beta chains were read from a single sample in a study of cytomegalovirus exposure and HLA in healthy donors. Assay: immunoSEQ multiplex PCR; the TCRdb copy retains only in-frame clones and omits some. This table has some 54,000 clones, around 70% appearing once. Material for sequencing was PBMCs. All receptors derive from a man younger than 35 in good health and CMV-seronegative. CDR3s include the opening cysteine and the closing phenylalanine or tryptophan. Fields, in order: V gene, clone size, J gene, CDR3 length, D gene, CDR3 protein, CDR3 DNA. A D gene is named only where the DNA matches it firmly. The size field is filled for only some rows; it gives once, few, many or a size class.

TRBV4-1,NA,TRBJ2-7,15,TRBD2,CASSQEGTSLYEQYF,TGCGCCAGCAGCCAAGAGGGGACTAGCCTATACGAGCAGTACTTC
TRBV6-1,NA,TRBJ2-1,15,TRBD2,CASSLTSGGHNEQFF,TGTGCCAGCAGTCTGACTAGCGGGGGACACAATGAGCAGTTCTTC
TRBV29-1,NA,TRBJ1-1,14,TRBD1,CSVDPTGANTEAFF,TGCAGCGTTGACCCGACAGGGGCGAACACTGAAGCTTTCTTT
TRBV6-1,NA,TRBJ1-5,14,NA,CASSEAAATQPQHF,TGTGCCAGCAGTGAGGCGGCCGCTACTCAGCCCCAGCATTTT
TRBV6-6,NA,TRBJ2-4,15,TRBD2,CASSSGTSGRNIQYF,TGTGCCAGCAGTTCCGGGACTAGCGGGAGAAACATTCAGTACTTC
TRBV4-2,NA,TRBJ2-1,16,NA,CASSQDLAGSYNEQFF,TGTGCCAGCAGCCAAGATTTGGCAGGGTCCTACAATGAGCAGTTCTTC
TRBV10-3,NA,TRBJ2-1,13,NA,CAIKSGAYNEQFF,TGTGCCATCAAGTCTGGAGCTTACAATGAGCAGTTCTTC
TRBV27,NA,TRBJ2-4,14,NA,CASSSPSGKNIQYF,TGTGCCAGCAGTTCCCCGTCAGGCAAAAACATTCAGTACTTC
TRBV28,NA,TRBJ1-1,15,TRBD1,CASHLTGGMNTEAFF,TGTGCCAGCCATCTAACAGGGGGTATGAACACTGAAGCTTTCTTT
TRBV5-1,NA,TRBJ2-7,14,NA,CASSLAGSPYEQYF,TGCGCCAGCAGCTTGGCCGGGTCCCCCTACGAGCAGTACTTC
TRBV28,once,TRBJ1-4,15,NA,CASSTRQVPNEKLFF,TGTGCCAGCAGTACAAGACAGGTTCCTAATGAAAAACTGTTTTTT
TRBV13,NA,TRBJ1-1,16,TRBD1,CASSLGQGTPNTEAFF,TGTGCCAGCAGCTTGGGACAGGGGACACCGAACACTGAAGCTTTCTTT
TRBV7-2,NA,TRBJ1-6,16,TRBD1,CASSHSRDRANSPLHF,TGTGCCAGCAGCCATTCCCGGGACAGGGCCAATTCACCCCTCCACTTT
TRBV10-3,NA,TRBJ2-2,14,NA,CAISEDRDTGELFF,TGTGCCATCAGTGAGGACAGAGACACCGGGGAGCTGTTTTTT
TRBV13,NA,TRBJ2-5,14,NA,CASSLGLGRETQYF,TGTGCCAGCAGCTTAGGTCTGGGGCGAGAGACCCAGTACTTC
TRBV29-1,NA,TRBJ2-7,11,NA,CSVEASNEQYF,TGCAGCGTTGAGGCTTCCAACGAGCAGTACTTC
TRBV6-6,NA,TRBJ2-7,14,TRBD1,CASSAGQGAGEQYF,TGTGCCAGCAGCGCCGGACAGGGGGCGGGGGAGCAGTACTTC
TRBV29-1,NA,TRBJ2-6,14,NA,CSVGLGSGANVLTF,TGCAGCGTCGGACTGGGGTCTGGGGCCAACGTCCTGACTTTC
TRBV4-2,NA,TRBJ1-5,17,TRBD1,CASSQDLARTGVQPQHF,TGTGCCAGCAGCCAAGATCTTGCACGGACAGGGGTTCAGCCCCAGCATTTT
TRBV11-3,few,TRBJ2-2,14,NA,CASSTTAVSGELFF,TGTGCCAGCAGCACAACCGCAGTTTCCGGGGAGCTGTTTTTT
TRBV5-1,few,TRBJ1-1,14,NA,CASSSQNAHTEAFF,TGCGCCAGCAGCTCCCAAAACGCGCACACTGAAGCTTTCTTT
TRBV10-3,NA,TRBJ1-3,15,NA,CAIRPDTSSGNTIYF,TGTGCCATCAGGCCGGACACCAGCTCTGGAAACACCATATATTTT
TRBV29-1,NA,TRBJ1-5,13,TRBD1,CSDLDRAYQPQHF,TGCAGCGACCTTGACAGGGCCTATCAGCCCCAGCATTTT
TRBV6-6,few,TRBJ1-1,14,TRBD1,CASSLTGENTEAFF,TGTGCCAGCAGCCTGACAGGGGAGAACACTGAAGCTTTCTTT
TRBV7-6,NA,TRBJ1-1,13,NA,CASSEPGLTVAFF,TGTGCCAGCAGCGAACCGGGTCTTACTGTGGCTTTCTTT
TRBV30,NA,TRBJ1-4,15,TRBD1,CAWSHRDRANEKLFF,TGTGCCTGGAGTCATAGGGACAGGGCTAATGAAAAACTGTTTTTT
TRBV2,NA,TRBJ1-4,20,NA,CASSPPRDTEQKTPNEKLFF,TGTGCCAGCAGTCCTCCTCGGGACACCGAACAAAAAACTCCGAATGAAAAACTGTTTTTT
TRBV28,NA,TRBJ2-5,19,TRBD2,CASSLPPSMIAGESETQYF,TGTGCCAGCAGTTTACCCCCCAGTATGATAGCGGGAGAATCGGAGACCCAGTACTTC
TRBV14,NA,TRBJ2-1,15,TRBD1,CASSFQGVAYNEQFF,TGTGCCAGCAGCTTCCAGGGGGTCGCCTACAATGAGCAGTTCTTC
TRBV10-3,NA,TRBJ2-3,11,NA,CAILQSDTQYF,TGTGCCATCTTACAGTCAGATACGCAGTATTTT
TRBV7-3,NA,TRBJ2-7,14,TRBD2,CASSRTSGAYEQYF,TGTGCCAGCAGTCGAACTAGCGGAGCCTACGAGCAGTACTTC
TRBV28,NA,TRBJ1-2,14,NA,CASSGTPVSYGYTF,TGTGCCAGCAGTGGGACACCCGTCTCCTATGGCTACACCTTC
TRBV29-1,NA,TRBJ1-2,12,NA,CSVEEDSPGYTF,TGCAGCGTTGAAGAAGACTCTCCAGGCTACACCTTC
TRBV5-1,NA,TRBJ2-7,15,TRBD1,CASSPSGQRSYEQYF,TGCGCCAGCAGCCCTTCGGGACAGCGTTCCTACGAGCAGTACTTC
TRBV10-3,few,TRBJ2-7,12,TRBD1,CAIRQGDYEQYF,TGTGCCATCCGACAGGGCGACTACGAGCAGTACTTC
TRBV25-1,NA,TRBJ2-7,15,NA,CASSETSISSYEQYF,TGTGCCAGCAGTGAAACTAGCATCTCCTCCTACGAGCAGTACTTC
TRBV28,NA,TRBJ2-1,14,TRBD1,CASQLAGGYNEQFF,TGTGCCAGTCAATTGGCAGGGGGCTACAATGAGCAGTTCTTC
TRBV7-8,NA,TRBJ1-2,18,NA,CASSLSRWSDSSNYGYTF,TGTGCCAGCAGCTTATCCAGGTGGAGCGACAGTTCTAACTATGGCTACACCTTC
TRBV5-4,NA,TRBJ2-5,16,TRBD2,CASSPRLAGRQETQYF,TGTGCCAGCAGCCCTAGACTAGCGGGGAGGCAAGAGACCCAGTACTTC
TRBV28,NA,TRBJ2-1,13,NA,CASGYRVSNEQFF,TGTGCCAGCGGCTACCGGGTGTCCAATGAGCAGTTCTTC
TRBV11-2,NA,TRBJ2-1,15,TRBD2,CASSVGGLAGNEQFF,TGTGCCAGCAGCGTCGGCGGTCTAGCGGGCAATGAGCAGTTCTTC
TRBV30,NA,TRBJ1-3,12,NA,CAWRPAGNTIYF,TGTGCCTGGCGCCCGGCTGGAAACACCATATATTTT
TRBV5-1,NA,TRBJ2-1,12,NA,CASTGAGNEQFF,TGCGCCAGCACGGGAGCCGGCAATGAGCAGTTCTTC
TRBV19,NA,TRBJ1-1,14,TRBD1,CASWDRGLNTEAFF,TGTGCCAGTTGGGACAGGGGCTTGAACACTGAAGCTTTCTTT
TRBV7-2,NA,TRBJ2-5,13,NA,CASSLVTTKTQYF,TGTGCCAGCAGCTTAGTGACTACAAAGACCCAGTACTTC
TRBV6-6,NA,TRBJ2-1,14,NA,CASSQGLSYNEQFF,TGTGCCAGCAGTCAAGGACTCTCCTACAATGAGCAGTTCTTC
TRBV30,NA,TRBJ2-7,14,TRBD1,CAWSAGQGPYEQYF,TGTGCCTGGAGTGCGGGACAGGGTCCCTACGAGCAGTACTTC
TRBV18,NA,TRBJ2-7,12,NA,CASSLYREEQYF,TGTGCCAGCTCACTTTACAGGGAGGAGCAGTACTTC
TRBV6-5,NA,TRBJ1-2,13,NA,CASSYSFRGAVSF,TGTGCCAGCAGTTACTCGTTCCGGGGGGCAGTCTCCTTC
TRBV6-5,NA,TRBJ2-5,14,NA,CASSPRGRGETQYF,TGTGCCAGCAGCCCCAGGGGGCGGGGGGAGACCCAGTACTTC
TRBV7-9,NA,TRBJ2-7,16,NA,CASSPEGGPSIYEQYF,TGTGCCAGCAGCCCCGAAGGGGGTCCCTCCATATACGAGCAGTACTTC
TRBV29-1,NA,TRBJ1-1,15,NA,CSVPGASLGGTEAFF,TGCAGCGTCCCTGGGGCCTCCCTGGGGGGCACTGAAGCTTTCTTT
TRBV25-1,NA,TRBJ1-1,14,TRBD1,CASSEFKGATEAFF,TGTGCCAGCAGTGAATTTAAGGGGGCGACTGAAGCTTTCTTT
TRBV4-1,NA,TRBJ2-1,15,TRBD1,CASSQRTGTDNEQFF,TGCGCCAGCAGCCAGAGAACCGGGACAGACAATGAGCAGTTCTTC